Listed here is a single TCR beta chain. J lost 3 bases, V lost 2 bases, and 6 bases had no gene match. CDR1 SGHTA and CDR2 FQGNSA come from the germline V gene. The CDR3 has 16 residues. Authors' processing steps: How many nucleated cells were present was estimated from reference gene primer amplification. The assay was immunoSEQ multiplex PCR, and TCRdb's table has in-frame clones only and misses some. V, J and clone size are taken as reported in that table, and D and trimming were inferred from the DNA itself. This sample carries around 170,000 clones, around 85% of them seen once, and the ten largest clones take over 7%. The data were taken from a study of blood T cell repertoires in COVID-19. Study in general: Samples of COVID-19 (acute and convalescent) were obtained from the United States, Italy and Spain. T cells, B-cell-depleted T cells, or PBMCs supplied cDNA or gDNA.

The gene calls are TRBV7-2 and TRBJ2-3, with 9 bases aligning to TRBD2. This TCR came from a man aged 50 to 59 with active or convalescent COVID-19. Sequences were obtained from peripheral blood. CDR3 loop: CASSLQTSGGTDTQYF. As DNA, the CDR3 is TGTGCCAGCAGCTTACAGACTAGCGGAGGGACAGATACGCAGTATTTT.